Shown below are 9 T cell receptor beta chains from a single sample sequenced in a study of blood T cell repertoires in COVID-19. The repertoire was sequenced with immunoSEQ multiplex PCR; TCRdb's copy has only in-frame clones and lacks some. Here the sample spans fewer than 120,000 clones, roughly 76% being singletons. Input material: peripheral blood. The receptors shown here come from an older woman with acute or convalescent COVID-19.

J is TRBJ2-7 and V is TRBV6-4; 11 nucleotides match TRBD2. CDR3 length equals 15 residues. Trimming at V came to 3 bases and at J to 4 bases, leaving 5 bases not matched to a gene. Germline V gene data show CDR1 as MRHNA and CDR2 as SNTAGT. This chain's CDR3 is CASSESGTSGYEQYF. Here the CDR3 DNA reads TGTGCCAGCAGTGAGAGTGGGACTAGCGGATACGAGCAGTACTTC.

This clone was detected a few times. This sequence joins TRBV13 and TRBJ1-6; 8 positions match TRBD1. This CDR3 spans 16 amino acids. V dropped 6 bases and J dropped 7; count of bases not matched to a gene: 11. Germline CDR1 and CDR2: PRHDT and FYEKMQ (reference sequence). DNA for the CDR3: TGTGCCAGCAGACCTACCCACAGGGGGGTGAATTCACCCCTCCACTTT. Translated: CASRPTHRGVNSPLHF.

V gene TRBV6-5 combines with J gene TRBJ2-7; tentative D call: TRBD2 (6 bases). V lost 2 bases and J lost 5, with 16 bases in between. Looked up from germline, CDR1 is MNHEY and CDR2 is SVGAGI. The CDR3 is 15 amino acids. Written as DNA, the CDR3 is TGTGCCAGCAGTTACCCGGGGAGGCTCCCTCACGAGCAGTACTTC. It specifies CASSYPGRLPHEQYF.

The gene calls are TRBV7-3 and TRBJ2-7, with D perhaps TRBD1 (6 bases). The CDR3 extends over 13 amino acids. Trimming took off 4 bases at V and 2 bases at J, with 9 bases between the two ends. From germline, CDR1 is SGHTA and CDR2 FQGTGA. CDR3 amino acids: CASSSQGPYEQYF. The CDR3 coding sequence is TGTGCCAGCAGCTCACAGGGACCCTACGAGCAGTACTTC.

The chain employs TRBV2 and TRBJ1-4; 8 bases agree with TRBD1. With 5 bases clipped from V and 5 bases from J, the junction kept 7 bases outside the gene matches. This CDR3 contains 15 residues. CDR1 is SNHLY, CDR2 FYNNEI, per germline. CDR3 amino acids: CASSLGDRLNEKLFF. CDR3 bases: TGTGCCAGCAGTTTGGGGGACAGGTTAAATGAAAAACTGTTTTTT.

This clone has just a few counts. The chain joins TRBV27 to TRBJ1-4; 10 bases fit TRBD1. Trimming removed 6 bases from V and 8 bases from J; junction bases left unmatched: 6. This CDR3 spans 14 amino acids. Germline V gives CDR1 MNHEY, CDR2 SMNVEV (reference sequence). Written as DNA, the CDR3 is TGTGCCAGCAGCCTCGACAGGGGGCAAGAAAAACTGTTTTTT. Translated: CASSLDRGQEKLFF.

This clone has a handful of counts. The rearrangement links TRBV12-3 or TRBV12-4 to TRBJ2-7; no firm D call. This CDR3 has 11 amino acids. Deletions cut 4 bases from V and 11 bases from J, with 12 bases between. In DNA form, the CDR3 reads TGTGCCAGCAGTTCGCCGAACAGAAAGTACTTC. This codes for CASSSPNRKYF.

This clone showed up just a few times. This sequence joins TRBV11-2 and TRBJ1-2, with D tentatively TRBD1 (5 bases). V was trimmed by 4 bases and J by 7 bases, leaving 16 bases between them. Germline V gene sequence: CDR1 SGHAT, CDR2 FQNNGV. This CDR3 comprises 14 residues. This chain's CDR3 is CASSSGGEGSGYTF. Written as DNA, the CDR3 is TGTGCCAGCAGCTCAGGAGGGGAGGGCTCTGGCTACACCTTC. The complete variable domain, with remaining parts taken from reference TRBV11-2 and TRBJ1-2, reads EAGVAQSPRYKIIEKRQSVAFWCNPISGHATLYWYQQILGQGPKLLIQFQNNGVVDDSQLPKDRFSAERLKGVDSTLKIQPAKLEDSAVYLCASSSGGEGSGYTFGSGTRLTVV.

The V and J genes are TRBV25-1 and TRBJ1-3, with D maybe TRBD1 (6 bases). V shed 2 bases and J shed 1 base, with 18 bases lying between them. This CDR3 region has 18 residues. Looked up from germline, CDR1 is MGHDK and CDR2 is SYGVNS. The CDR3 loop reads CASSEGGSGFWSGNTIYF. The CDR3 DNA sequence: TGTGCCAGCAGTGAAGGGGGCTCCGGGTTTTGGTCTGGAAACACCATATATTTT.